This T cell receptor (beta chain) was captured by sequencing in a study of blood T cell repertoires in COVID-19. About the research overall: T cells, B-cell-depleted T cells, or PBMCs provided the cDNA or gDNA that served as material.

Germline V CDR1 and CDR2: SNHLY, FYNNEI. The CDR3 runs 13 residues. The V and J ends lost 3 bases and 12 bases, in that order; junction bases with no gene match: 9. In the authors' methods: Reference gene primer amplification gave estimated nucleated cell counts. Data came from immunoSEQ multiplex PCR; TCRdb stores just in-frame clones and leaves some out. V and J calls and clone size come straight from that table; D and trimming were deduced from the DNA. Here the sample spans roughly 64,000 clones, approximately 86% being singletons. Sequenced material: peripheral blood. This chain uses TRBV2 with TRBJ2-7; 9 nucleotides agree with TRBD1. The clonotype was recovered from a middle-aged man with acute or convalescent COVID-19. The CDR3 protein is CASSDRTGDRRYF. The DNA for the CDR3 is TGTGCCAGCAGTGATAGGACAGGGGACCGGCGGTACTTC.